Described below is a single T cell receptor beta chain sequence and its context. Antigen specificity is unknown. This specimen belongs to a study of beta chain features in type 1 diabetes. About the study: Patient and healthy donor groups were alike in age, gender and cell yields. The study, taken as a whole, reports: A closer apparent resemblance between naive, central memory and Treg TCRB repertoires was seen in patients than in healthy donors. Patients with Type 1 diabetes showed moderately but significantly shorter TCRB CDR3s in all four CD4+ subsets.

The sequenced template was cDNA made from the entire isolated RNA. The data were produced by immunoSEQ multiplex PCR, yet TCRdb's version contains in-frame clones alone and is incomplete. In the table there are roughly 160,000 clones, around 8% of which are singletons. CDR1 MGHRA and CDR2 YSYEKL come from the germline V gene. V lost 3 bases, J lost 3 bases, and 17 bases lay in between. The CDR3 has 16 amino acids. A single heparinised blood sample, averaging around 110 mL, was obtained per donor. The sequencing sample was made of central memory CD4+ T cells from blood. The receptor comes from a woman aged 40 to 50 with type 1 diabetes. V usage is TRBV4-1 and J usage is TRBJ2-5, with D maybe TRBD2 (7 bases). CDR3 bases: TGCGCCAGCAGCCAGCAGCAAGGGAGGGGGGAAGAGACCCAGTACTTC. Translated, it gives CASSQQQGRGEETQYF.